This paragraph reports one TCR beta chain. Antigen specificity is unknown. The V gene lost 6 bases and the J gene lost 2 bases, with 15 bases spanning the gap. The CDR3 has 15 amino acids. Germline V CDR1 and CDR2: KGHSH, LQKENI. PCR used 60 Vbeta primers and 13 Jbeta primers. Repertoires were generated with immunoSEQ multiplex PCR, while TCRdb's copy carries only in-frame clones and drops some. The repertoire includes approximately 170,000 clones, roughly 80% of them detected once, and under 5% sits in the top ten. The data stem from a study of cytomegalovirus exposure and HLA in healthy donors. Broader study findings: The study recorded 164 TCR beta chains that were cytomegalovirus-associated. Some V segments (TRBV6-2 and TRBV6-3 among them) were excluded as indistinguishable.

The J gene is TRBJ2-3, the V gene TRBV18; tentatively, D is TRBD2 (7 bases). The TCR was taken from a woman between 45 and 65 years old in good health and CMV-seropositive. Sequenced: PBMCs. The chain's CDR3 is CASSTAGATTDTQYF. For the CDR3, the DNA is TGTGCCAGCTCCACCGCGGGGGCGACCACAGATACGCAGTATTTT.